This paragraph covers one TCR beta chain sequence. Its antigen is not known. CDR1 and CDR2 (germline): MNHNY, SVGAGI (reference sequence). CDR3 length: 15 amino acids. J gave up 2 bases and V 6 bases, and 5 bases lay outside the gene matches. TCRdb's table, derived via immunoSEQ multiplex PCR, lists solely in-frame clones and lacks some. The sample holds 210,000 or so clones, roughly 88% seen once. This specimen comes from a study of cytomegalovirus exposure and HLA in healthy donors. Whole-study context: The approximately 110 validation repertoires and the approximately 700 first-cohort repertoires shared a platform, a later analysis reported.

Findings and limits, study-wide: Under in vitro conditions, a few CMV-associated chains were confirmed as specific for CMV antigens. A classifier reportedly called cytomegalovirus status with high sensitivity and specificity.

This chain uses TRBV6-6 with TRBJ2-7; 12 positions agree with TRBD2. The source material was PBMCs. This sequence was found in a woman in her late teens or twenties in good health and CMV-seronegative. This CDR3 is CASSSLAGGPYEQYF. CDR3 coding DNA: TGTGCCAGCAGCAGCCTAGCGGGAGGGCCCTACGAGCAGTACTTC.